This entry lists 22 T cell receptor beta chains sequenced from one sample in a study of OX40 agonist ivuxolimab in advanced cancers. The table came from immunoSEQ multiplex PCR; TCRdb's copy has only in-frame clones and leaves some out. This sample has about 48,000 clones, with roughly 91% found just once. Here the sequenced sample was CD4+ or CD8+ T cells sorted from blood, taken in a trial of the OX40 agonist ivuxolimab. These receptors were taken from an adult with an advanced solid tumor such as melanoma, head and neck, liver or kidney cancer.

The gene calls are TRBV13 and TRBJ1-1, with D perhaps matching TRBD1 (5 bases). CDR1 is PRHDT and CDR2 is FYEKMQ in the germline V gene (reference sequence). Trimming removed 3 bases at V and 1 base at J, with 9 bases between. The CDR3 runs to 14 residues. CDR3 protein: CASSLGPKNTEAFF. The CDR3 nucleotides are TGTGCCAGCAGCTTGGGACCGAAGAACACTGAAGCTTTCTTT.

The CDR3 sequence is CASKRQGRAGELFF. The DNA of the CDR3 is TGTGCCAGCAAACGACAGGGTCGCGCCGGGGAGCTGTTTTTT. The chain employs TRBV27 and TRBJ2-2; 7 bases fit TRBD1. Trimming removed 7 bases from V and 6 bases from J; junction bases left unmatched: 8. The CDR3 runs 14 residues. Germline V CDR1 and CDR2: MNHEY, SMNVEV (reference sequence).

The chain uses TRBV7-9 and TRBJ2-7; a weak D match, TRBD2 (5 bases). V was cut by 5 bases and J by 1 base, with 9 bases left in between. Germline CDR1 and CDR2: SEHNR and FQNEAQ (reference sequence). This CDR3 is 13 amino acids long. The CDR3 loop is CASSPRLSYEQYF. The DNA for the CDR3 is TGTGCCAGCAGCCCCCGACTATCCTACGAGCAGTACTTC.

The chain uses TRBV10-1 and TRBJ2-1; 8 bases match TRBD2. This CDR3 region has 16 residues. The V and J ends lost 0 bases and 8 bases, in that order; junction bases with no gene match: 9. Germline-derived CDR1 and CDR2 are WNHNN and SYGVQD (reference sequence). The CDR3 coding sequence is TGCGCCAGCAGTGAGTCATCGGGAGGGCTTTGGGATGAGCAGTTCTTC. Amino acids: CASSESSGGLWDEQFF.

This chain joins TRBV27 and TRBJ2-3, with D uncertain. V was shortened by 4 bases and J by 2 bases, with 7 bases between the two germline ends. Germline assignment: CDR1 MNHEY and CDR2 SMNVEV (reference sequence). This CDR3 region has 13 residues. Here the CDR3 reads CASSSLNTDTQYF. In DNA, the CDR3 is TGTGCCAGCAGTTCTTTGAACACAGATACGCAGTATTTT.

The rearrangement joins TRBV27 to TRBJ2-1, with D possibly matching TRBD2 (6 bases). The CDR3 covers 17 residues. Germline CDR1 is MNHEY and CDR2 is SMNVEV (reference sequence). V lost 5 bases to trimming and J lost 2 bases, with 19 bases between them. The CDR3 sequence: CASSRLRAGGAYNEQFF. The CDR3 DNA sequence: TGTGCCAGCAGTCGACTGCGTGCGGGCGGGGCCTACAATGAGCAGTTCTTC.

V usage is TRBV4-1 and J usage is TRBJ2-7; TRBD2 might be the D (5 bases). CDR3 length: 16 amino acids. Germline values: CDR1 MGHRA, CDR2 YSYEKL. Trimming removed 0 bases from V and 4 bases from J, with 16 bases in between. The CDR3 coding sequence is TGCGCCAGCAGCCAAGATTGGGTGGGAGCTCCGTACGAGCAGTACTTC. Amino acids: CASSQDWVGAPYEQYF.

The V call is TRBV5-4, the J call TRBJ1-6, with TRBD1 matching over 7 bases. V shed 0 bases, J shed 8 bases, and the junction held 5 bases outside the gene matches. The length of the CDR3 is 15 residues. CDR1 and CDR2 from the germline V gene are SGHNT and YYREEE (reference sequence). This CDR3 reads CASSLVGGEYSPLHF. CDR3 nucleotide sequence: TGTGCCAGCAGCTTGGTAGGGGGCGAATATTCACCCCTCCACTTT.

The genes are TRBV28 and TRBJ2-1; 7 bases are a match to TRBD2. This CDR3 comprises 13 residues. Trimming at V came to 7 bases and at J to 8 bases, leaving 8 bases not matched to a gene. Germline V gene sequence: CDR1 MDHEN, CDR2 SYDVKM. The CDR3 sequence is CASKWGGSDEQFF. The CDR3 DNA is TGTGCCAGCAAGTGGGGGGGAAGCGATGAGCAGTTCTTC. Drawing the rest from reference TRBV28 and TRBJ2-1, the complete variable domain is DVKVTQSSRYLVKRTGEKVFLECVQDMDHENMFWYRQDPGLGLRLIYFSYDVKMKEKGDIPEGYSVSREKKERFSLILESASTNQTSMYLCASKWGGSDEQFFGPGTRLTVL.

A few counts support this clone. CDR3 sequence: CASSLGGDPYNSPLHF. CDR3 nucleotides: TGTGCCAGCAGCCTAGGGGGAGACCCCTATAATTCACCCCTCCACTTT. The V and J genes are TRBV28 and TRBJ1-6; D perhaps matches TRBD1 (6 bases). CDR3 length: 16 amino acids. Trimming shortened V by 6 bases and J by 2 bases, and 14 bases separated the two germline ends. Germline V gene sequence: CDR1 MDHEN, CDR2 SYDVKM.

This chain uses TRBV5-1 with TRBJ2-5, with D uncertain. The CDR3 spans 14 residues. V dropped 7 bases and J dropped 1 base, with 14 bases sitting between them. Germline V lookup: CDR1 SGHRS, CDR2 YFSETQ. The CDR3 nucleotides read TGCGCCAGCTTCATGGACGGGTCCCAAGAGACCCAGTACTTC. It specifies CASFMDGSQETQYF.

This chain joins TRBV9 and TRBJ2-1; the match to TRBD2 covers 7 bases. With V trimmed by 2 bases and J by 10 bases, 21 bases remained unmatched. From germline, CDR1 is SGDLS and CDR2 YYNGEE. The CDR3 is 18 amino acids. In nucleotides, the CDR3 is TGTGCCAGCAGCGTTGGGACTATAGTAGAGGAAAGGCGGAGGGAGCAGTTCTTC. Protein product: CASSVGTIVEERRREQFF.

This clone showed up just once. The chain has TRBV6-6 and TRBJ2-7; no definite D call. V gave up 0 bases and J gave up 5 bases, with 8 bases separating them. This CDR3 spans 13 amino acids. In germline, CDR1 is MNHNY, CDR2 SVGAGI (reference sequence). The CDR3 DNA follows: TGTGCCAGCAGTTACTCAGCTCCCGACGAGCAGTACTTC. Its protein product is CASSYSAPDEQYF.

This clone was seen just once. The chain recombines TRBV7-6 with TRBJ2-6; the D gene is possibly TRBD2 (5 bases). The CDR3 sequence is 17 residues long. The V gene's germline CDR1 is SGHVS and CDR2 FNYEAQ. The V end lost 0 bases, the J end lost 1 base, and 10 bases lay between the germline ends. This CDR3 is CASSLALGGSGANVLTF. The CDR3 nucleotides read TGTGCCAGCAGCTTAGCGCTAGGAGGATCTGGGGCCAACGTCCTGACTTTC.

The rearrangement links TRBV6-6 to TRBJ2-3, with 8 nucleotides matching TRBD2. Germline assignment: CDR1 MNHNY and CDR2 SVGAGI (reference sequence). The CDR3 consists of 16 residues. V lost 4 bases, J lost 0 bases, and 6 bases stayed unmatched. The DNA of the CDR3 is TGTGCCAGCAGTTGGTTCGGGGGGGCTAGCACAGATACGCAGTATTTT. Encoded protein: CASSWFGGASTDTQYF.

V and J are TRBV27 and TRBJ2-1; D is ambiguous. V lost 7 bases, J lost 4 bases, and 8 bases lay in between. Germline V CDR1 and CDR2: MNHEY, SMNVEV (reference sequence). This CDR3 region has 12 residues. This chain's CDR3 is CASIGGYNEQFF. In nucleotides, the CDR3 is TGTGCCAGCATTGGCGGATACAATGAGCAGTTCTTC.

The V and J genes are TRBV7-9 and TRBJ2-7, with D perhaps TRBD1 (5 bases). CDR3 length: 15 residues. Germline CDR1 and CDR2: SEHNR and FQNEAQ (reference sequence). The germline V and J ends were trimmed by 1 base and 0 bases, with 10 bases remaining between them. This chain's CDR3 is CASSLVDRFSYEQYF. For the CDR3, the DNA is TGTGCCAGCAGCTTAGTAGACAGATTCTCCTACGAGCAGTACTTC.

In DNA form, the CDR3 reads TGTGCCAGCACTTTTGGGGGGAAATACAATGAGCAGTTCTTC. Its protein is CASTFGGKYNEQFF. This chain uses TRBV28 with TRBJ2-1; D possibly corresponds to TRBD2 (6 bases). The CDR3 has 14 residues. CDR1 and CDR2 from the germline V gene are MDHEN and SYDVKM. Trimming pared 7 bases from V and 4 bases from J, leaving 14 bases between.

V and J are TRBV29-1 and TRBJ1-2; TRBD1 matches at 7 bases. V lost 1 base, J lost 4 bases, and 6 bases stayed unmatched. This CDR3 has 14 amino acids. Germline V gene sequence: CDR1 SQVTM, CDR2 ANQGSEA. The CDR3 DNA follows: TGCAGCGTTGAAGTGGCAGGGGGTCCCTATGGCTACACCTTC. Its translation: CSVEVAGGPYGYTF.

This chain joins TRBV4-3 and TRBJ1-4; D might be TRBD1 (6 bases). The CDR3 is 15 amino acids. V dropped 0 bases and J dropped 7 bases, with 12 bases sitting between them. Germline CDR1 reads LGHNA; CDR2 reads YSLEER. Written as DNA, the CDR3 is TGCGCCAGCAGCCAAGATTGGGGGGCGGGTGAAAAACTGTTTTTT. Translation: CASSQDWGAGEKLFF.

CDR3 protein: CASSPSGVGELFF. CDR3 DNA: TGTGCCAGCAGTCCCTCGGGTGTGGGGGAGCTGTTTTTT. The chain links TRBV27 to TRBJ2-2; D gene unclear. Looked up from germline, CDR1 is MNHEY and CDR2 is SMNVEV (reference sequence). The CDR3 has 13 amino acids. V lost 5 bases and J lost 8, with 12 bases in between.

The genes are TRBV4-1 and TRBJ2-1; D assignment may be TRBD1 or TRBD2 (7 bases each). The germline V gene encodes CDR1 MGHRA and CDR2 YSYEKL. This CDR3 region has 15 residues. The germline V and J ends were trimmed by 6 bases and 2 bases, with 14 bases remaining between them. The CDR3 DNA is TGCGCCAGCAGTCATCAGGGGGGGGCCTACAATGAGCAGTTCTTC. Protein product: CASSHQGGAYNEQFF.